The clone carrying this TCR beta chain was observed many times. Its antigen is still unknown. The sample originates from a study of prognosis after radiotherapy for stage I lung cancer. Overall study findings and caveats: Patients who went on to get distant metastases had lower Shannon entropy after stereotactic body radiation therapy.

It was by two-round multiplex PCR that TCR beta CDR3 was amplified from genomic DNA. Primers (each specific to one TRBV or TRBJ gene) were used in first-round PCR. Universal primers were used in the second PCR round. Each CDR3 protein is one row after TCRdb ran MiXCR on the multiplex PCR reads. The table records 22,000 or so distinct CDR3 sequences, around two fifths of them present only once. The patients, a group without prior chemotherapy, radiotherapy or other malignancies, were all node-negative on CT and PET/CT. Collection of peripheral blood, in a volume of 5.5 to 7.5 milliliters, was performed at each of two time points. Trimming at V came to 1 base and at J to 6 bases, leaving 13 bases not matched to a gene. Germline V gene sequence: CDR1 LGHDT, CDR2 YNNKEL (reference sequence). The CDR3 runs 17 residues.

The sequences come from PBMCs, collected before or after stereotactic body radiation therapy (not recorded which). The TCR comes from a donor aged 50 or older with non-small cell lung cancer. The rearrangement links TRBV3-1 to TRBJ2-3; 7 bases fit TRBD1. This chain's CDR3 is CASSQALTQGFLDTQYF. The CDR3, as DNA: TGTGCCAGCAGCCAAGCCTTAACACAGGGGTTTTTGGATACGCAGTATTTT.